The rows below give T cell receptor beta chains drawn from one sample of a study of cytotoxic CD8 clonotypes in ibrutinib-treated CLL. Sequenced by immunoSEQ multiplex PCR; TCRdb stores in-frame clones only, minus some. The sample lists around 60,000 clones; approximately 54% were seen once. The starting material was PBMCs, obtained after 12 months of ibrutinib treatment. These receptors were obtained from a human donor with chronic lymphocytic leukemia. CDR3s include the opening cysteine and the closing phenylalanine or tryptophan. D genes are given only for firm matches. Rows may omit the clone size; those that give it use once, few, many or a size class.

few,TRBV5-1,.,TRBJ1-2,TGCGCCAGCAGGAGTAATTCCCAGGGCTCCTATGGCTACACCTTC,CASRSNSQGSYGYTF
.,TRBV7-2,.,TRBJ2-5,TGTGCCAGCAGCTTTACGGGAGTTGTTACCCAGTACTTC,CASSFTGVVTQYF
many,TRBV4-2,.,TRBJ1-4,TGTGCCAGCAGCCAACAAGCTCCTAATGAAAAACTGTTTTTT,CASSQQAPNEKLFF
.,TRBV11-3,TRBD2,TRBJ2-2,TGTGCCAGCAGCATCCCACTAGCGGGGGGGACCGGGGAGCTGTTTTTT,CASSIPLAGGTGELFF
.,TRBV9,.,TRBJ1-3,TGTGCCAGCAGCTTTGGGGTGGATCTCTCTGGAAACACCATATATTTT,CASSFGVDLSGNTIYF
.,TRBV5-1,.,TRBJ2-7,TGCGCCAGCAGCTTGGGCGGACGGATCTCCTACGAGCAGTACTTC,CASSLGGRISYEQYF
.,TRBV28,.,TRBJ1-2,TGTGCCAGCAGTTTAACTGGCTCTGGCTACACCTTC,CASSLTGSGYTF
.,TRBV9,TRBD2,TRBJ2-3,TGTGCCAGCAGCGTAGCTACTTGGGCGGGGGGGCTACGCACAGATACGCAGTATTTT,CASSVATWAGGLRTDTQYF
.,TRBV6-4,TRBD1,TRBJ2-7,TGTGCCAGCAACGCGAGGACAGGGATGGACGAGCAGTACTTC,CASNARTGMDEQYF
.,TRBV30,.,TRBJ1-5,TGTGCCTGGAGTTCTAGGGGGCAGCCCCAGCATTTT,CAWSSRGQPQHF
few,TRBV10-1,TRBD2,TRBJ2-5,TGCGCCAGCAGTGAGAGGAAGCGGGGGAGACAAGAGACCCAGTACTTC,CASSERKRGRQETQYF
once,TRBV28,.,TRBJ2-5,TGTGCCAGCAGTTCCCGCATCCAGGAAGTTTATGAGACCCAGTACTTC,CASSSRIQEVYETQYF
once,TRBV5-1,TRBD2,TRBJ2-2,TGCGCCAGCAGCTTGGCTAGCGGGGTGGCCGGGGAGCTGTTTTTT,CASSLASGVAGELFF
few,TRBV21-1,.,TRBJ1-1,TGTGCCAGCAGCAAAGAACGGCGGTCGAGGGGGCCCCCGAACACTGAAGCTTTCTTT,CASSKERRSRGPPNTEAFF
few,TRBV19,.,TRBJ2-4,TGTGCCAGTAGTCGGGATTTACCTCTAGCCAAAAACATTCAGTACTTC,CASSRDLPLAKNIQYF
.,TRBV19,.,TRBJ1-5,TGTGCCAGTAGTATAGTAAGGGGGAAAAATCAGCCCCAGCATTTT,CASSIVRGKNQPQHF
.,TRBV6-1,.,TRBJ1-2,TGTGCCAGCAGCCCCAAGAGGGGTATTATTGGCTACACCTTC,CASSPKRGIIGYTF
once,TRBV13,TRBD2,TRBJ2-7,TGTGCCAGCAGCTTAACGGGGGGTTACGAGCAGTACTTC,CASSLTGGYEQYF
.,TRBV6-6,.,TRBJ1-2,TGTGCCAGCAGTTACTCTGGGGCAGGGGCGGGTGGCTACACCTTC,CASSYSGAGAGGYTF
.,TRBV7-9,TRBD1,TRBJ1-2,TGTGCCAGCAGCGCCCCCGGGACAGGGATCTCCTATGGCTACACCTTC,CASSAPGTGISYGYTF
.,TRBV7-9,TRBD1,TRBJ2-4,TGTGCCAGCAGCTTAGCGGACCCGGGACAGGGGGCCAAAAACATTCAGTACTTC,CASSLADPGQGAKNIQYF
few,TRBV10-1,.,TRBJ1-3,TGCGCCAGCCGTTTGACTTTTCCCCGTGAGGCTTTCCGAAACACCATATATTTT,CASRLTFPREAFRNTIYF
.,TRBV2,.,TRBJ1-6,TGTGCCAGCAGTGAATGGACCTTTTTGAATTCACCCCTCCACTTT,CASSEWTFLNSPLHF
.,TRBV9,TRBD2,TRBJ2-1,TGTGCCAGCAGCGGGAGGGGGTCTAGCGGGAGGACTGAGCAGTTCTTC,CASSGRGSSGRTEQFF
.,TRBV19,.,TRBJ1-5,TGTGCCAGTAGTAGAACCCCCCGGAACCGGGCCTATAGCAATCAGCCCCAGCATTTT,CASSRTPRNRAYSNQPQHF
.,TRBV6-6,.,TRBJ1-2,TGTGCCAGCAGCCGCCGGGGGGCGGGTGGCTACACCTTC,CASSRRGAGGYTF
.,TRBV30,.,TRBJ2-5,TGTGCCTGGTCTCAGCGGATCCAAGAGACCCAGTACTTC,CAWSQRIQETQYF
.,TRBV7-9,TRBD2,TRBJ2-5,TGTGCTTCCCGGCGGGGGCAAGAGACCCAGTACTTC,CASRRGQETQYF
.,TRBV5-1,.,TRBJ1-3,TGCGCCAGCAGCTTGGCCGCAGGGCCTGGAAACACCATATATTTT,CASSLAAGPGNTIYF
.,TRBV4-2,TRBD1,TRBJ1-5,TGTGCCAGCAGCCAAAGTCTAGGACAGGTGAATCAGCCCCAGCATTTT,CASSQSLGQVNQPQHF
.,TRBV19,TRBD2,TRBJ2-3,TGTGCCAGTAGCCCTAGCGGGGGACACACAGATACGCAGTATTTT,CASSPSGGHTDTQYF
.,TRBV6-1,TRBD1,TRBJ1-1,TGTGCCAGCAGTCGGACAGGGCTGAACACTGAAGCTTTCTTT,CASSRTGLNTEAFF
.,TRBV9,.,TRBJ1-1,TGTGCCAGCAGCGTAGCTTTAGGGGGTGAAGCTTTCTTT,CASSVALGGEAFF
.,TRBV29-1,TRBD2,TRBJ2-1,TGCAGCGTTGTCCTAGCGGGAGGGTTTACCTACAATGAGCAGTTCTTC,CSVVLAGGFTYNEQFF
.,TRBV19,TRBD1,TRBJ2-7,TGTGCCAGTAGTATAAGGGCCGTTTGGGACAGGGTTTCCCGAAGCTCCTACGAGCAGTACTTC,CASSIRAVWDRVSRSSYEQYF
few,TRBV5-8,TRBD1,TRBJ2-3,TGTGCCAGCAGCTTGGGTACAGGGGGCACAGATACGCAGTATTTT,CASSLGTGGTDTQYF
.,TRBV2,.,TRBJ2-3,TGTGCCAGCAGTGACGTCGGGCAGGGCAAAGGTACGCAGTATTTT,CASSDVGQGKGTQYF
.,TRBV15,.,TRBJ2-2,TGTGCCACCAGCAGAACTAACCAGGGCGGCGGGGAGCTGTTTTTT,CATSRTNQGGGELFF
.,TRBV10-1,.,TRBJ1-1,TGCGCCAGCAGTGAGTTTGGGGGGAACACTGAAGCTTTCTTT,CASSEFGGNTEAFF
few,TRBV2,TRBD2,TRBJ2-1,TGTGCCAGCAGTTTCGATAGCGGGAGGGCCGGCAATGAGCAGTTCTTC,CASSFDSGRAGNEQFF
.,TRBV4-1,TRBD1,TRBJ2-1,TGCGCCAGCAGCCAGGGACAGGGGAGAAATGAGCAGTTCTTC,CASSQGQGRNEQFF
.,TRBV28,.,TRBJ2-3,TGTGCCAGCAGTCCCCGGAACGAGGCAGATACGCAGTATTTT,CASSPRNEADTQYF
few,TRBV13,TRBD1,TRBJ2-7,TGTGCCAGCAGCGGACAGGCCTACGAGCAGTACTTC,CASSGQAYEQYF
few,TRBV18,TRBD1,TRBJ2-7,TGTGCCAGCTCACCGAGGGGGCACGGGATCTCCTACGAGCAGTACTTC,CASSPRGHGISYEQYF
.,TRBV20-1,.,TRBJ2-6,TGCAGTGCACGTTGGGCCAACGTCCTGACTTTC,CSARWANVLTF
.,TRBV15,.,TRBJ2-5,TGTGCCACCAGCAGAGACAGGGGTGGAGGGTACCAAGAGACCCAGTACTTC,CATSRDRGGGYQETQYF
many,TRBV5-1,TRBD1,TRBJ1-1,TGCGCCAGCAGCGTAAACAGGGGATATGAAGCTTTCTTT,CASSVNRGYEAFF
.,TRBV6-1,.,TRBJ2-3,TGTGCCAGCAGTGAACTTTCCCACCGGGCAGATACGCAGTATTTT,CASSELSHRADTQYF
.,TRBV5-4,.,TRBJ2-7,TGTGCCAGCAGCTCCAGGGGAGATTCTTACTACGAGCAGTACTTC,CASSSRGDSYYEQYF
few,TRBV27,.,TRBJ1-5,TGTGCCAGCAGTTTTCGGGAGGGGCGGGGGCAGCATTTT,CASSFREGRGQHF
.,TRBV11-2,TRBD1,TRBJ1-1,TGTGCCAGCAGCCCACAGGGGGCGCAGGGCACTGAAGCTTTCTTT,CASSPQGAQGTEAFF
.,TRBV6-5,.,TRBJ1-4,TGTGCCAGCAGGAGGACACCAACTAATGAAAAACTGTTTTTT,CASRRTPTNEKLFF
.,TRBV28,.,TRBJ1-5,TGTGCCAGCAGCGGAGGGTTTAGCAATCAGCCCCAGCATTTT,CASSGGFSNQPQHF
.,TRBV27,TRBD2,TRBJ2-7,TGTGCCAGCGCTACCACAACTAGCGGGAGGGCGGTCGAGCAGTACTTC,CASATTTSGRAVEQYF
many,TRBV30,.,TRBJ1-5,TGTGCCTGGAGCCCAGACCCTCGCGATCAGCCCCAGCATTTT,CAWSPDPRDQPQHF
.,TRBV9,.,TRBJ2-3,TGTGCCAGCAGCGTGATAGGGTTCACAGATACGCAGTATTTT,CASSVIGFTDTQYF
.,TRBV7-2,TRBD2,TRBJ2-7,TGTGCCAGCAGCTTTAAACCGGGACTAGCGGGAGGGTCCTACGAGCAGTACTTC,CASSFKPGLAGGSYEQYF
.,TRBV5-6,TRBD1,TRBJ2-6,TGTGCCAGCAGCCTCTCTACAGGGGGCGCGGGTTCTGGGGCCAACGTCCTGACTTTC,CASSLSTGGAGSGANVLTF
.,TRBV27,TRBD1,TRBJ2-5,TGTGCCAGCAGTTACAGGGGCCCAGAGACCCAGTACTTC,CASSYRGPETQYF
.,TRBV7-7,.,TRBJ2-3,TGTGCCAGCAGCCCCACGGACCTCACAGATACGCAGTATTTT,CASSPTDLTDTQYF